A single sample gave rise to the 19 T cell receptor beta chains below, sequenced in a study of regulatory T cells in long-lasting Graves disease (dated by TCRdb to 2020 to 2022). In the paper's terms, the time point label means: newly diagnosed GD, antithyroid drugs for less than 3 months. RNA was extracted from PBMCs in TRIzol for both TCR sequencing and RNA sequencing. Library preparation used multiplex PCR. TCRdb names Illumina HiSeq 4000 as the instrument used. TCR beta libraries were built with iRepertoire HTBI primers and Arm-PCR amplification of CDR3 regions. TCRdb applied fastp at Q25 and MiXCR to the public reads, then kept only in-frame beta chains. Records with the same CDR3 protein are collapsed into one entry carrying the most frequent genes and DNA. The sample contains some 500,000 distinct CDR3 sequences, approximately 16% of them found a single time. The ten largest clones capture 20% to 25% of the sample.

This same sample was also part of a study on T cells in Graves' hyperthyroidism and ophthalmopathy.

Here the sequenced sample was peripheral blood mononuclear cells (PBMCs), taken at new diagnosis, from a patient treated with antithyroid drugs. Receptor source: a woman aged 40 to 65 with Graves disease. Donor details come from another sample of the same person, matched by shared clones.

This clonotype has at least ten counts. The CDR3 region is CSVRTLETQYF. In DNA form, the CDR3 reads TGCAGCGTTAGGACCCTAGAGACCCAGTACTTC. V is TRBV29-1 and J is TRBJ2-5; D gene unclear. Per germline, CDR1 SQVTM and CDR2 ANQGSEA. The CDR3 spans 11 residues. V shed 5 bases and J shed 4 bases, with 8 bases lying between them.

Worth noting for this clonotype: A much more abundant neighbour one base away suggests this may be a read error. The V and J genes are TRBV28 and TRBJ2-5; D might be TRBD1 (6 bases). The end of the DNA is better explained by TRBJ2-1, so the J call may be wrong. The germline V gene has CDR1 MDHEN and CDR2 SYDVKM. The CDR3 extends over 15 amino acids. This CDR3 is CASSPTGFFQETQFF. In DNA form, the CDR3 reads TGTGCCAGCAGTCCCACAGGGTTTTTCCAAGAGACCCAGTTCTTC.

This clonotype showed up just a few times. As the CDR3 is not closed by the conserved phenylalanine or tryptophan, this likely results from a read error. The rearrangement links TRBV25-1 to TRBJ1-1; 7 bases align to TRBD1. The CDR3 covers 16 residues. Trimming removed 5 bases from V and 0 bases from J; junction bases left unmatched: 9. Germline V lookup: CDR1 MGHDK, CDR2 SYGVNS. CDR3 in amino acids: CASSYGAGGMNTEAFL. DNA of the CDR3: TGTGCCAGCAGTTACGGGGCAGGGGGGATGAACACTGAAGCTTTCCTT.

Details on this clonotype: This may stem from a read error, because a much larger clone lies one nucleotide away. The chain uses TRBV7-3 and TRBJ2-1, with 9 positions matching TRBD2. CDR1 and CDR2 (germline): SGHTA, FQGTGA. CDR3 length: 16 residues. Trimming at V came to 7 bases and at J to 9 bases, leaving 16 bases not matched to a gene. In DNA form, the CDR3 reads TGTGCCAGCAACTCTACTTGGGAGCGGGGGGTGATTGAGCAGTTCTTC. This encodes CASNSTWERGVIEQFF.

Many counts were recorded for this clonotype. The chain recombines TRBV20-1 with TRBJ2-7; 8 bases align to TRBD1. The germline CDR1 and CDR2 sequences are DFQATT and SNEGSKA (reference sequence). The trim removed 5 bases at V and 2 bases at J, leaving 11 bases unmatched. This CDR3 comprises 15 residues. Here the CDR3 DNA reads TGCAGTGCTCAGGGACAGGCGGGGAATCCCTACGAGCAGTACTTC. It is translated as CSAQGQAGNPYEQYF.

This clonotype showed up many times. The chain couples TRBV20-1 to TRBJ1-3; D not certain. Germline-derived CDR1 and CDR2 are DFQATT and SNEGSKA (reference sequence). The CDR3 contains 13 residues. The ends were cut back, 1 base at V and 0 bases at J, with 4 bases in the middle. CDR3 coding DNA: TGCAGTGCTAGAGGGGGCTCTGGAAACACCATATATTTT. It specifies CSARGGSGNTIYF.

This clonotype was observed at least ten times. The chain combines TRBV3-1 with TRBJ2-5; tentative D call: TRBD2 (6 bases). V was shortened by 2 bases and J by 5 bases, with 9 bases between the two germline ends. Germline CDR1 LGHDT, CDR2 YNNKEL (reference sequence). The CDR3 spans 13 residues. The CDR3 region has the DNA TGTGCCAGCAGCCAACTAGCGCAGGAGACCCAGTACTTC. Protein: CASSQLAQETQYF.

Turning to this clonotype: The junction departs from the called germline gene at one end, perhaps through a read error. This chain connects TRBV27 to TRBJ1-2; D is undetermined. Germline CDR1 MNHEY, CDR2 SMNVEV (reference sequence). The CDR3 spans 13 residues. The CDR3 loop reads CACSLGPADGYTF. CDR3 coding DNA: TGTGCCTGCAGTTTAGGTCCGGCAGATGGCTACACCTTC.

Concerning this clonotype: One end of the junction varies from germline; a read error may be responsible. The chain couples TRBV7-9 to TRBJ2-7, with D perhaps being TRBD1 or TRBD2 (5 bases each). The germline CDR1 and CDR2 sequences are SEHNR and FQNEAQ (reference sequence). The CDR3 totals 15 residues. CDR3: CASSPAGTHSHEQYF. In nucleotides, the CDR3 is TGTGCCAGCAGCCCCGCCGGGACCCACTCCCACGAGCAGTACTTC. The whole variable domain, filled in from reference TRBV7-9 and TRBJ2-7, reads DTGVSQNPRHKITKRGQNVTFRCDPISEHNRLYWYRQTLGQGPEFLTYFQNEAQLEKSRLLSDRFSAERPKGSFSTLEIQRTEQGDSAMYLCASSPAGTHSHEQYFGPGTRLTVT.

This clonotype has ten or more counts. The V gene is TRBV10-1, the J gene TRBJ1-1; D may be TRBD1 (5 bases). The V end lost 3 bases, the J end lost 0 bases, and 8 bases lay between the germline ends. The CDR3 is 14 residues long. CDR1 and CDR2 (germline): WNHNN, SYGVQD (reference sequence). CDR3 amino acids: CASSEGTMNTEAFF. As DNA, the CDR3 is TGCGCCAGCAGTGAAGGGACGATGAACACTGAAGCTTTCTTT.

This clonotype occurred many times. The chain uses TRBV30 and TRBJ1-5; D perhaps matches TRBD1 (5 bases). V shed 2 bases and J shed 0 bases, with 14 bases lying between them. The CDR3 covers 16 residues. Germline V gene sequence: CDR1 GTSNPN, CDR2 SVGIG (reference sequence). The CDR3: CAWSSGQAHSNQPQHF. The CDR3 nucleotides are TGTGCCTGGAGTTCCGGACAAGCCCATAGCAATCAGCCCCAGCATTTT.

The chain joins TRBV4-2 to TRBJ1-2, with D unclear. V lost 4 bases and J lost 3, with 12 bases in between. Germline CDR1 and CDR2: LGHNA and YNFKEQ. The CDR3 loop spans 14 amino acids. CDR3 residues: CASSPLGEDYGYTF. CDR3 DNA sequence: TGTGCCAGCAGCCCCCTCGGGGAGGACTATGGCTACACCTTC.

The genes are TRBV19 and TRBJ2-7; TRBD2 agrees at 7 bases. CDR3 length: 14 residues. V dropped 6 bases and J dropped 3; count of bases not matched to a gene: 8. CDR1 and CDR2 (germline): LNHDA, SQIVND (reference sequence). The CDR3 DNA reads TGTGCCAGTAGGGGGGGGGGATCCAGCTACGAGCAGTACTTC. Protein sequence: CASRGGGSSYEQYF.

This clonotype was seen repeatedly, ten times or more. The CDR3, as DNA: TGTGCCAGCAGCCGTAATCTAGCGGGGGGGCCTGACGAGCAGTACTTC. It yields the protein CASSRNLAGGPDEQYF. This chain links TRBV5-4 with TRBJ2-7; 12 bases agree with TRBD2. Per germline, CDR1 SGHNT and CDR2 YYREEE (reference sequence). The CDR3 covers 16 residues. V was clipped by 4 bases and J by 5 bases; unmatched bases: 10. Full variable domain (remainder filled in from reference TRBV5-4 and TRBJ2-7): ETGVTQSPTHLIKTRGQQVTLRCSSQSGHNTVSWYQQALGQGPQFIFQYYREEENGRGNFPPRFSGLQFPNYSSELNVNALELDDSALYLCASSRNLAGGPDEQYFGPGTRLTVT.

In the case of this clonotype: This clone may be a read error of a much larger clone one base away. This chain connects TRBV3-1 to TRBJ2-1; TRBD1 matches at 7 bases. Germline V gene sequence: CDR1 LGHDT, CDR2 YNNKEL (reference sequence). CDR3 length: 17 residues. The junction had 12 bases not matched to a gene; V was cut back by 4 bases and J by 3 bases. The CDR3 loop is CASSRNFRDSYYNEQFF. The CDR3 region has the DNA TGTGCCAGCAGCCGAAATTTCCGGGACAGCTACTACAATGAGCAGTTCTTC.

The rearrangement joins TRBV25-1 to TRBJ2-7; D not resolved. Germline assignment: CDR1 MGHDK and CDR2 SYGVNS. V was clipped by 8 bases and J by 1 base, with 12 bases between them. The CDR3 extends over 13 amino acids. CDR3 in amino acids: CASGKDNSYEQYF. CDR3 sequence (DNA): TGTGCCAGCGGAAAAGACAATTCCTACGAGCAGTACTTC.

This clonotype was picked up many times. The V and J genes are TRBV12-3 or TRBV12-4 and TRBJ1-2; perhaps TRBD1 as D (6 bases). V lost 5 bases, J lost 8 bases, and 18 bases lay in between. The CDR3 runs 14 residues. The CDR3 nucleotides are TGTGCCAGCAGTCCCCTCATGGGGGGCTACGGCTACACCTTC. This codes for CASSPLMGGYGYTF.

This clonotype was seen a few times. CDR3 sequence: CASRLWGRPSNEQFF. In nucleotides, the CDR3 is TGTGCCAGCAGACTTTGGGGCAGACCTTCCAATGAGCAGTTCTTC. This chain connects TRBV5-8 to TRBJ2-1, with D maybe TRBD1 (5 bases). Germline V gene lookup returns CDR1 SGHTS and CDR2 YDEGEE. V was shortened by 5 bases and J by 6 bases, with 18 bases between the two germline ends. CDR3 length: 15 amino acids.

CDR3 sequence: CASSSYTLTNYGYTF. CDR3 sequence (DNA): TGTGCCAGCAGCTCTTACACACTTACTAACTATGGCTACACCTTC. The chain recombines TRBV7-2 with TRBJ1-2; D remains ambiguous. From germline, CDR1 is SGHTA and CDR2 FQGNSA. V was cut by 4 bases and J by 0 bases, with 12 bases left in between. The CDR3 runs 15 residues.